This T cell receptor beta chain was recovered during a study of cytomegalovirus exposure and HLA in healthy donors. For the study at large: It was reported in a later analysis that the 100 to 150 validation repertoires used the same platform as the 666 first-cohort repertoires. Findings of the study overall: Rarity held for most TCR sequences, but there were some public TCRs that occurred in many donors. It was 164 TCR beta chains that were listed as cytomegalovirus-associated. It was reported that the classifier diagnosed cytomegalovirus status with high specificity and sensitivity in both the original and validation cohorts.

From germline, CDR1 is ENHRY and CDR2 SYGVKD. With 9 bases clipped from V and 6 bases from J, the junction kept 5 bases outside the gene matches. This CDR3 has 14 residues. Data came from immunoSEQ multiplex PCR; TCRdb stores just in-frame clones and leaves some out. The sample has more than 150,000 clones, 70% to 90% seen once; the top ten hold about 2.7%. With respect to this clone: Its antigen remains unidentified.

The TCR was taken from a man aged 18 to 30 in good health and CMV-seronegative. The V and J genes are TRBV10-3 and TRBJ2-1; 13 positions agree with TRBD2. What was sequenced was PBMCs. The CDR3 loop reads CAIGLAGAGNEQFF. CDR3 coding DNA: TGTGCCATAGGACTAGCGGGAGCCGGCAATGAGCAGTTCTTC.